The next 21 T cell receptor beta chains were all read from a single sample in a study of cytomegalovirus exposure and HLA in healthy donors. The PCR made use of 60 Vbeta and 13 Jbeta primers. Sequenced by immunoSEQ multiplex PCR; TCRdb stores in-frame clones only, minus some. The sample carries 100,000 to 120,000 clones, about 80% recorded once. The sample consisted of PBMCs. The receptors shown here come from a woman in her sixties in good health and CMV-seropositive.

The genes are TRBV12-5 and TRBJ2-7, with 11 bases that match TRBD2. The junction had 4 bases not matched to a gene; V was cut back by 6 bases and J by 6 bases. The CDR3 contains 13 residues. Germline lookup yields CDR1 LGHNT and CDR2 FRNRAP. The CDR3 loop reads CASGLAGVIEQYF. The CDR3 coding sequence is TGTGCTAGTGGACTAGCGGGAGTCATCGAGCAGTACTTC.

The rearrangement uses TRBV7-9 and TRBJ1-5; the D is unclear. The CDR3 length is 14 residues. Trimming took 2 bases from V and 4 from J, leaving 9 bases between them. The germline CDR1 and CDR2 sequences are SEHNR and FQNEAQ (reference sequence). The CDR3 region is CASSLMSDNQPQHF. DNA for the CDR3: TGTGCCAGCAGCTTAATGTCAGATAATCAGCCCCAGCATTTT.

J is TRBJ2-5 and V is TRBV27; D gene unclear. The J call may not be correct, given that the DNA end is closer to TRBJ2-7. The CDR3 spans 14 residues. Per the germline V gene, CDR1 is MNHEY and CDR2 is SMNVEV (reference sequence). The DNA for the CDR3 is TGTGCCAGCAGTGTCGCAAGGAGCTCCTACGAGCAGTACTTC. Its translation: CASSVARSSYEQYF.

CDR3 nucleotides: TGCGCCAGCAGCCAGGCTCCACCGAACACCGGGGAGCTGTTTTTT. It encodes CASSQAPPNTGELFF. The chain couples TRBV5-1 to TRBJ2-2; D not certain. The length of the CDR3 is 15 residues. The germline gives CDR1 SGHRS, CDR2 YFSETQ. Trimming shortened V by 4 bases and J by 0 bases, and 10 bases separated the two germline ends.

The chain joins TRBV18 to TRBJ1-1; D unclear. The CDR3 runs 14 residues. Trimming removed 3 bases from V and 0 bases from J, with 8 bases in between. Germline V gene data show CDR1 as KGHSH and CDR2 as LQKENI. Written as DNA, the CDR3 is TGTGCCAGCTCACCCCAGGTCTTGAACACTGAAGCTTTCTTT. The encoded protein is CASSPQVLNTEAFF.

The chain recombines TRBV10-2 with TRBJ2-7; D call uncertain. This CDR3 region has 14 residues. Germline assignment: CDR1 WSHSY and CDR2 SAAADI. V dropped 6 bases and J dropped 7 bases, with 19 bases sitting between them. The CDR3 DNA reads as TGCGCCAGCAGGTCTCCCGGGTCCAAGGAAGAGCAGTACTTC. It is translated as CASRSPGSKEEQYF.

V and J are TRBV7-6 and TRBJ2-7, with TRBD1 identical over 7 bases. The J segment lost 3 bases and the V segment lost 1 base, leaving 3 bases of the junction unmatched. Germline V gives CDR1 SGHVS, CDR2 FNYEAQ. The CDR3 contains 14 residues. CDR3 sequence: CASSLGDRLYEQYF. CDR3 in DNA: TGTGCCAGCAGCTTAGGGGACAGACTCTACGAGCAGTACTTC.

The chain links TRBV6-5 to TRBJ1-5, with unresolved D. Trimming removed 2 bases at V and 4 bases at J, with 9 bases between. The CDR3 covers 14 residues. Germline loops: CDR1 MNHEY, CDR2 SVGAGI. DNA of the CDR3: TGTGCCAGCAGTTACAACAGCAAGAATCAGCCCCAGCATTTT. Translating gives CASSYNSKNQPQHF.

This clone has a handful of counts. This chain connects TRBV19 to TRBJ2-2; 7 bases map to TRBD2. Germline trimming cut 6 bases from V and 3 bases from J; bases unmatched to any gene: 7. The CDR3 extends over 15 amino acids. Germline lookup yields CDR1 LNHDA and CDR2 SQIVND (reference sequence). CDR3 DNA sequence: TGTGCCAGTAGCCTAGCGGCTCTGTACACCGGGGAGCTGTTTTTT. Its protein product is CASSLAALYTGELFF.

The chain joins TRBV6-6 to TRBJ2-2; tentatively, D is TRBD2 (5 bases). Trimming shortened V by 10 bases and J by 6 bases, and 15 bases separated the two germline ends. The CDR3 consists of 13 residues. Germline V lookup: CDR1 MNHNY, CDR2 SVGAGI (reference sequence). CDR3: CATSEAAAGELFF. CDR3 in DNA: TGTGCCACCTCGGAGGCCGCGGCCGGGGAGCTGTTTTTT.

The chain combines TRBV6-1 with TRBJ1-4; 7 nucleotides agree with TRBD1. The CDR3 totals 14 residues. Germline CDR1 reads MNHNS; CDR2 reads SASEGT. The junction had 5 bases not matched to a gene; V was cut back by 6 bases and J by 4 bases. The CDR3 sequence is CASSRDSHNEKLFF. In DNA, the CDR3 is TGTGCCAGCAGCCGGGACAGTCATAATGAAAAACTGTTTTTT.

The chain couples TRBV6-1 to TRBJ2-5; D is uncertain. Germline CDR1 is MNHNS and CDR2 is SASEGT. Trimming stripped 2 bases from V and 1 base from J, with 8 bases between. This CDR3 has 14 amino acids. The CDR3 protein is CASSELGSQETQYF. In DNA, the CDR3 is TGTGCCAGCAGTGAATTGGGCAGCCAAGAGACCCAGTACTTC.

This clone was picked up a small number of times. The V gene is TRBV5-1, the J gene TRBJ1-4; D possibly corresponds to TRBD1 (6 bases). The CDR3 spans 16 residues. The germline CDR1 and CDR2 sequences are SGHRS and YFSETQ. V lost 4 bases and J 0 bases, leaving 13 bases between the germline ends. The CDR3 reads CASSTDSTTTNEKLFF. CDR3 nucleotide sequence: TGCGCCAGCAGCACGGACAGCACTACAACTAATGAAAAACTGTTTTTT.

Only one count was recorded for this clone. The rearrangement links TRBV5-1 to TRBJ2-7; TRBD1 agrees at 8 bases. With 5 bases clipped from V and 4 bases from J, the junction kept 5 bases outside the gene matches. The CDR3 loop spans 13 amino acids. Germline V CDR1 and CDR2: SGHRS, YFSETQ. CDR3 region: CASSLQGAYEQYF. The CDR3 DNA follows: TGCGCCAGCAGTCTTCAGGGGGCGTACGAGCAGTACTTC.

The rearrangement links TRBV19 to TRBJ2-6; tentative D call: TRBD1 (6 bases). Germline V lookup: CDR1 LNHDA, CDR2 SQIVND (reference sequence). Trimming cost V 7 bases and J 4 bases, with 17 bases left between them. The CDR3 length is 16 residues. The CDR3 here is CASTVFKGHGANVLTF. DNA for the CDR3: TGTGCCAGTACTGTCTTCAAGGGACACGGGGCCAACGTCCTGACTTTC.

This rearrangement joins TRBV5-1 to TRBJ2-2; the D gene is possibly TRBD1 (5 bases). The CDR3 has 15 amino acids. V was cut by 0 bases and J by 0 bases, with 6 bases left in between. Per germline, CDR1 SGHRS and CDR2 YFSETQ. The CDR3 region has the DNA TGCGCCAGCAGCTTGGCAGGGCCGAACACCGGGGAGCTGTTTTTT. It codes for CASSLAGPNTGELFF.

The chain joins TRBV28 to TRBJ2-4; 9 bases map to TRBD1. CDR3 size: 16 residues. Germline CDR1 reads MDHEN; CDR2 reads SYDVKM. J gave up 6 bases and V 5 bases, and 11 bases lay outside the gene matches. The CDR3 loop is CASSNPGTGSGNIQYF. Here the CDR3 DNA reads TGTGCCAGCAGTAATCCCGGGACAGGGTCGGGAAACATTCAGTACTTC.

The chain couples TRBV27 to TRBJ2-7; perhaps TRBD2 as D (6 bases). The V end lost 1 base, the J end lost 3 bases, and 7 bases lay between the germline ends. Germline V lookup: CDR1 MNHEY, CDR2 SMNVEV (reference sequence). The CDR3 totals 13 residues. The CDR3, as DNA: TGTGCCAGCAGTTTATTGGGGGGCTACGAGCAGTACTTC. As protein: CASSLLGGYEQYF.

This clone was picked up a small number of times. The chain is built from TRBV2 and TRBJ2-3, with D tentatively TRBD1 (6 bases). CDR3 length equals 13 residues. CDR1 SNHLY and CDR2 FYNNEI come from the germline V gene. Trimming shortened V by 10 bases and J by 6 bases, and 17 bases separated the two germline ends. The CDR3: CAIPTGTGDTQYF. In DNA, the CDR3 is TGTGCCATACCGACAGGTACGGGTGATACGCAGTATTTT.

The rearrangement joins TRBV9 to TRBJ2-2; 9 bases agree with TRBD2. The CDR3 extends over 15 amino acids. The ends lost 4 bases at V and 5 bases at J; junction bases unmatched: 6. CDR1 is SGDLS and CDR2 is YYNGEE in the germline V gene. In DNA form, the CDR3 reads TGTGCCAGCAGCCCTAGCGGGACACGGACCGGGGAGCTGTTTTTT. Its translation is CASSPSGTRTGELFF.

The count of this clone is one. This chain links TRBV10-3 with TRBJ2-3; D unclear. V lost 5 bases and J 3 bases, leaving 6 bases between the germline ends. Germline lookup yields CDR1 ENHRY and CDR2 SYGVKD. CDR3 size: 12 residues. The CDR3 bases are TGTGCCATCAGTCCTCAGACAGATACGCAGTATTTT. It yields the protein CAISPQTDTQYF.